Following are 26 T cell receptor beta chains from one sample sequenced in a study of metastatic and nonmetastatic thyroid tumors. With MiXCR, TCRdb reprocessed the PCR reads. Among roughly 38,000 clones listed, around 20% were seen once. Before thyroid surgery, none of the patients had received any treatment. Material: blood. Receptor source: a female donor with papillary thyroid cancer or a benign thyroid nodule (not recorded which). Some clones in this sample may be carry-over from other donors' samples.

There are many counts of this clone. This chain's CDR3 is CASSRQGTSSYEQYF. Written as DNA, the CDR3 is TGTGCCAGCAGCAGACAGGGGACTAGCTCCTACGAGCAGTACTTC. The V call is TRBV5-5, the J call TRBJ2-7; D tentatively fits TRBD1 or TRBD2 (8 bases each). Trimming took off 4 bases at V and 0 bases at J, with 14 bases between the two ends. Germline values: CDR1 SGHKS, CDR2 YYEKEE (reference sequence). The CDR3 contains 15 residues.

This clone was observed at least ten times. The rearrangement joins TRBV3-1 to TRBJ2-2, with a tentative D call TRBD2 (5 bases). Trimming took 4 bases from V and 8 from J, leaving 5 bases between them. The CDR3 has 11 residues. Germline CDR1 is LGHDT and CDR2 is YNNKEL (reference sequence). The CDR3 protein is CASSRGGELFF. The DNA for the CDR3 is TGTGCCAGCAGCCGAGGGGGGGAGCTGTTTTTT. Full variable domain (remainder filled in from reference TRBV3-1 and TRBJ2-2): DTAVSQTPKYLVTQMGNDKSIKCEQNLGHDTMYWYKQDSKKFLKIMFSYNNKELIINETVPNRFSPKSPDKAHLNLHINSLELGDSAVYFCASSRGGELFFGEGSRLTVL.

This clone was seen a few times. One junction end does not reproduce the germline sequence, and a read error may be involved. The rearrangement joins TRBV6-5 to TRBJ1-2, with 7 positions matching TRBD1. Germline-derived CDR1 and CDR2 are MNHEY and SVGAGI. CDR3 length: 14 residues. CDR3 in DNA: TGTGCCAGCAGTTACGACAGGGCCTCCTATTGCTACACCTTC. Encoded protein: CASSYDRASYCYTF.

The chain employs TRBV7-2 and TRBJ2-7; D is undetermined. The V end lost 5 bases, the J end lost 5 bases, and 19 bases lay between the germline ends. The germline V gene has CDR1 SGHTA and CDR2 FQGNSA. The CDR3 spans 15 residues. DNA of the CDR3: TGTGCCAGCAGCGCGAGCTCAACAGTATGGAACGAGCAGTACTTC. As protein: CASSASSTVWNEQYF.

This clone showed up many times. This chain uses TRBV6-1 with TRBJ1-2; TRBD1 matches at 7 bases. CDR3 length equals 14 residues. Looked up from germline, CDR1 is MNHNS and CDR2 is SASEGT. The ends lost 7 bases at V and 3 bases at J; junction bases unmatched: 8. CDR3 sequence reads: CASNYRQGYYGYTF. The CDR3 coding sequence is TGTGCCAGCAACTACCGACAGGGCTACTATGGCTACACCTTC.

This clone came up many times. The chain combines TRBV11-2 with TRBJ2-5; weak D call: TRBD2 (5 bases). The germline gives CDR1 SGHAT, CDR2 FQNNGV. This CDR3 is 16 amino acids long. V lost 0 bases to trimming and J lost 5 bases, with 16 bases between them. This CDR3 reads CASSLDHGIRGETQYF. The CDR3 region has the DNA TGTGCCAGCAGCTTAGATCATGGGATTCGAGGGGAGACCCAGTACTTC.

This clone has a count of ten or more. The genes are TRBV18 and TRBJ2-7, with D maybe TRBD1 (6 bases). Germline CDR1 is KGHSH and CDR2 is LQKENI. The CDR3 runs to 13 residues. V was shortened by 6 bases and J by 4 bases, with 13 bases between the two germline ends. The CDR3 bases are TGTGCCAGCTCCTCAGGGGTTCAATACGAGCAGTACTTC. It translates to CASSSGVQYEQYF.

This clone was picked up many times. The chain carries TRBV28 and TRBJ1-2; TRBD1 aligns across 10 bases. J lost 2 bases, V lost 6 bases, and 6 bases had no gene match. The V gene's germline CDR1 is MDHEN and CDR2 SYDVKM. CDR3 length: 15 residues. CDR3 sequence: CASSPGTGANYGYTF. CDR3 nucleotides: TGTGCCAGCAGCCCCGGGACAGGGGCGAACTATGGCTACACCTTC.

This clone rates as medium-sized (0.01 to 0.1%). This sequence joins TRBV19 and TRBJ2-1; 12 bases agree with TRBD2. The CDR3 sequence is 14 residues long. CDR1 LNHDA and CDR2 SQIVND come from the germline V gene (reference sequence). V lost 7 bases and J lost 6; bases outside the gene matches: 4. The CDR3 DNA sequence: TGTGCCAGTAACCTGGGACTAGCGGGCAATGAGCAGTTCTTC. Amino acid sequence: CASNLGLAGNEQFF.

This clone was seen ten or more times. V is TRBV3-1 and J is TRBJ2-5; D is undetermined. CDR1 LGHDT and CDR2 YNNKEL come from the germline V gene (reference sequence). V was trimmed by 0 bases and J by 4 bases, leaving 6 bases between them. The CDR3 extends over 13 amino acids. The CDR3 protein is CASSQDGLETQYF. DNA of the CDR3: TGTGCCAGCAGCCAAGATGGTTTAGAGACCCAGTACTTC.

For this clone: This clone may be a read error of a much larger clone one base away. This chain connects TRBV10-3 to TRBJ2-1; 7 bases map to TRBD1. Germline V gene data show CDR1 as ENHRY and CDR2 as SYGVKD. There are 15 residues in the CDR3. V was pared by 6 bases and J by 9 bases, with 14 bases of the junction left unmatched. CDR3 nucleotides: TGTGCCATCAGCCACCGGGACAGAGGCCAGTGTGAGCAGTTCTTC. Amino acids: CAISHRDRGQCEQFF.

Comment on this clone: Germline is not matched at one junction end, which may reflect a read error. The chain couples TRBV20-1 to TRBJ1-2; D unclear. The CDR3 runs 12 residues. Germline CDR1 reads DFQATT; CDR2 reads SNEGSKA (reference sequence). The CDR3 DNA follows: TGCAGTTCTAGAGTGCAGGCGAGGGGCTACACCTTC. Its protein is CSSRVQARGYTF.

The gene calls are TRBV11-3 and TRBJ2-7; perhaps TRBD2 as D (5 bases). The germline V gene encodes CDR1 SGHNT and CDR2 YENEEA. This CDR3 spans 14 amino acids. Trimming cost V 3 bases and J 8 bases, with 17 bases left between them. The CDR3 protein is CASSFSGSGNQQYF. The CDR3 DNA follows: TGTGCCAGCAGCTTCTCCGGGTCGGGGAACCAGCAGTACTTC.

This clone was recorded at least ten times. The gene calls are TRBV15 and TRBJ2-5; 8 bases agree with TRBD2. In germline, CDR1 is LNHNV, CDR2 YYDKDF (reference sequence). Trimming took 6 bases from V and 1 from J; bases not matched to a gene: 4. CDR3 size: 14 residues. DNA of the CDR3: TGTGCCACCAGGAAGAGCGGGAGCCAAGAGACCCAGTACTTC. It yields the protein CATRKSGSQETQYF.

Concerning this clone itself: In the same sample, other DNA sequences code for this CDR3. The chain employs TRBV7-6 and TRBJ1-4, with a weak D call TRBD1 (6 bases). Germline V gives CDR1 SGHVS, CDR2 FNYEAQ. CDR3 length: 14 amino acids. Trimming left V 1 base short and J 7 bases short, with 10 bases between. CDR3 protein: CASSLGGGSEKLFF. The CDR3 coding sequence is TGTGCCAGCAGCTTAGGGGGGGGCAGTGAAAAACTGTTTTTT.

As to this clone: Because it lacks the conserved phenylalanine or tryptophan at the end, this CDR3 is likely a read error. The chain uses TRBV20-1 and TRBJ1-6; a weak D match, TRBD1 (5 bases). CDR3 length: 15 residues. Germline V CDR1 and CDR2: DFQATT, SNEGSKA (reference sequence). DNA for the CDR3: TGCAGTGCTACCCCTGGGCGGGGGTATATTTCACCCCTCCACCTT. It is translated as CSATPGRGYISPLHL.

As concerns this clone: The junction departs from the called germline gene at one end, perhaps through a read error. This chain uses TRBV28 with TRBJ2-7; 9 nucleotides match TRBD2. The CDR3 covers 14 residues. Germline CDR1 and CDR2: MDHEN and SYDVKM. CDR3 sequence reads: CASMNSGSRYDQYF. The CDR3 DNA is TGTGCCAGCATGAATAGCGGGAGTCGCTACGATCAGTACTTC.

The V call is TRBV11-1, the J call TRBJ2-1; TRBD2 matches 10 bases. Unmatched junction bases numbered 6, after V lost 1 base and J lost 6 bases. CDR1 is SGHAT and CDR2 is FQDESV in the germline V gene (reference sequence). The CDR3 sequence is 16 residues long. The CDR3 nucleotides are TGTGCCAGCAGCTTAGTTCTCCTAGCGGGAGTCAATGAGCAGTTCTTC. The encoded protein is CASSLVLLAGVNEQFF.

The chain is built from TRBV6-1 and TRBJ1-2; TRBD1 matches at 9 bases. The CDR3 spans 14 residues. Unmatched junction bases numbered 8, after V lost 2 bases and J lost 10 bases. Germline CDR1 and CDR2: MNHNS and SASEGT. CDR3 coding DNA: TGTGCCAGCAGTGAATGGACAGGGGACTATTTCTACACCTTC. Its translation is CASSEWTGDYFYTF.

At least ten counts were recorded for this clone. The chain combines TRBV28 with TRBJ2-1; 9 nucleotides match TRBD2. From germline, CDR1 is MDHEN and CDR2 SYDVKM. The junction had 15 bases not matched to a gene; V was cut back by 5 bases and J by 10 bases. The CDR3 spans 16 residues. The CDR3: CASSDLGSGSSKEQFF. The CDR3 DNA follows: TGTGCCAGCAGTGACTTAGGTAGCGGGAGTTCTAAGGAGCAGTTCTTC.

Concerning this clone itself: An end of the junction differs from the germline gene, which may be a read error. The genes are TRBV4-1 and TRBJ1-1; D gene ambiguous. The CDR3 loop spans 16 amino acids. Germline CDR1 reads MGHRA; CDR2 reads YSYEKL. The CDR3 DNA sequence: TGCGCCAGCAGCCAACCGGCCATGGGAGTAAACACTGAATCTTTCTTT. Translated: CASSQPAMGVNTESFF.

A single count supports this clone. A read error may explain this, as a much larger clone is one base away. The V gene is TRBV5-4, the J gene TRBJ2-5, with 12 positions matching TRBD2. The CDR3 contains 16 residues. Germline-derived CDR1 and CDR2 are SGHNT and YYREEE (reference sequence). The CDR3 coding sequence is TGTACCAGCAGCCCCCAGGCTAGCGGGAGGGATGAGACCCAGTACTTC. This translates into CTSSPQASGRDETQYF.

This clone was seen more than once but under ten times. With a much larger clone just one base away, this may be a read error. The same CDR3 is also encoded by other DNA sequences in this sample. The chain joins TRBV3-1 to TRBJ2-1; D might be TRBD2 (6 bases). CDR3 length: 15 amino acids. Germline CDR1 LGHDT, CDR2 YNNKEL (reference sequence). The V end lost 4 bases, the J end lost 5 bases, and 15 bases lay between the germline ends. The CDR3: CASSPGTSRDNEQFF. The CDR3 region has the DNA TGTGCCAGCAGCCCTGGAACTAGCAGAGACAATGAGCAGTTCTTC.

This chain uses TRBV6-9 with TRBJ2-1; D gene unclear. Per germline, CDR1 MNHGY and CDR2 SVAAGI. CDR3 length: 13 residues. V was clipped by 4 bases and J by 5 bases, with 9 bases between them. CDR3 loop: CASSLAENNEQFF. In nucleotides, the CDR3 is TGTGCCAGCAGTTTAGCCGAGAACAATGAGCAGTTCTTC.

The rearrangement links TRBV28 to TRBJ2-7, with 11 bases that match TRBD1. With V trimmed by 3 bases and J by 7 bases, 11 bases remained unmatched. Looked up from germline, CDR1 is MDHEN and CDR2 is SYDVKM. This CDR3 has 16 amino acids. The CDR3 DNA sequence: TGTGCCAGCAGTTTCAGTCCCCTGGACAGGGGGCATGAGCAGTACTTC. Its protein is CASSFSPLDRGHEQYF.

This clone was seen many times. The CDR3 bases are TGTGCCAGCAGCTCCATCGGGGAGCAGTACTTC. Translating it yields CASSSIGEQYF. The chain has TRBV13 and TRBJ2-7; D uncertain. The germline V gene encodes CDR1 PRHDT and CDR2 FYEKMQ (reference sequence). Trimming took off 4 bases at V and 7 bases at J, with 8 bases between the two ends. The CDR3 has 11 residues.